The clone carrying this TCR beta chain was counted between two and nine times. The antigen is undetermined. Sequencing was performed with immunoSEQ multiplex PCR; in TCRdb, only in-frame clones are kept and a portion is missing. The data show more than 50,000 clones, 85% seen once. The source of the sample is a study of OX40 agonist ivuxolimab in advanced cancers. About the study: Patients in dose escalation had liver, melanoma, kidney or head and neck cancers.

V lost 1 base to trimming and J lost 1 base, with 13 bases between them. The CDR3 is 15 residues long. Germline CDR1 GTSNPN, CDR2 SVGIG (reference sequence). Points from the study as a whole: Some patients without response likewise showed low normalized clonal expansion.

The sequence came from an adult with an advanced solid tumor such as melanoma, head and neck, liver or kidney cancer. Source: CD4+ or CD8+ T cells sorted from blood, taken in a trial of the OX40 agonist ivuxolimab. V and J are TRBV30 and TRBJ1-1; D is undetermined. In DNA, the CDR3 is TGTGCCTGGAGTGCAATTTCGTGGACGAACACTGAAGCTTTCTTT. The encoded protein is CAWSAISWTNTEAFF.